The source of this T cell receptor (beta chain) is a study of identical twins. As for this clonotype: Its antigen is currently unknown.

Study conclusions and caveats: Potential partial confounding of zero-insertion analyses by invariant MAIT and iNKT cells was noted. Excess sharing between twins was weaker in beta out-of-frame sequences.

TCRdb reanalysed the 5' RACE reads using MiXCR and keeps one entry per CDR3 protein. The repertoire holds 1,800,000 or so distinct CDR3 sequences, with roughly 35% as singletons. Germline CDR1 is MNHEY and CDR2 is SVGAGI. V was pared by 3 bases and J by 7 bases, with 7 bases of the junction left unmatched. The CDR3 runs to 16 residues. This sequence originates from a newborn girl in good health. Sequencing used cord blood. V and J are TRBV6-5 and TRBJ1-4, with 11 nucleotides matching TRBD1. CDR3 in amino acids: CASSYLSGTGGEKLFF. The CDR3, as DNA: TGTGCCAGCAGTTATCTCTCCGGGACAGGGGGTGAAAAACTGTTTTTT.